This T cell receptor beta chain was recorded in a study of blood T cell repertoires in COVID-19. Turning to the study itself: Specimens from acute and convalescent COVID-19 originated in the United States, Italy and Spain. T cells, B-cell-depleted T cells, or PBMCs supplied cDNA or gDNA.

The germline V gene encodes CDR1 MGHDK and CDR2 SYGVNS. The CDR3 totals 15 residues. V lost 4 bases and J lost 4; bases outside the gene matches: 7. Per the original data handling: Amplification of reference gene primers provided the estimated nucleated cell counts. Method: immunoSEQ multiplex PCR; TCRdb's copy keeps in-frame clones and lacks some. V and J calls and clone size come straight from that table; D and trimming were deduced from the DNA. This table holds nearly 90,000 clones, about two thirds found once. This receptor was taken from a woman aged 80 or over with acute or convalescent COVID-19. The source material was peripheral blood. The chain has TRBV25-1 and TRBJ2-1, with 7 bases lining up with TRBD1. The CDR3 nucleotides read TGTGCCAGCAGTGGGACAGGCATAAGGTACAATGAGCAGTTCTTC. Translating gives CASSGTGIRYNEQFF.